This TCR beta chain derives from a study of prognosis after radiotherapy for stage I lung cancer. Concerning this clonotype: Its target is unknown. The germline gene is not matched at one end of the junction; a read error may be the cause.

Peripheral blood, in roughly 6.4-milliliter volumes, was drawn at each of two time points. This CDR3 is built from 15 residues. Germline V CDR1 and CDR2: SGDLS, YYNGEE. Study-wide findings and caveats: Once stereotactic body radiation therapy had been given, unique TCR clone counts fell, with a median of approximately 10,000 versus 7,000.

Two-round multiplex PCR amplified TCR beta CDR3 from genomic DNA. Each TRBV and TRBJ gene had its own primer in the first PCR round. TCRdb itself ran the multiplex PCR reads through MiXCR, one entry per CDR3 protein. The sample has tens of thousands of distinct CDR3 sequences, roughly a quarter seen once. V is TRBV9 and J is TRBJ1-1; the match to TRBD1 covers 9 bases. This TCR derives from a donor over 45 with non-small cell lung cancer. The specimen was PBMCs, collected before or after stereotactic body radiation therapy (not recorded which). CDR3 loop: CTSSVPDRGSAEAFF. In nucleotides, the CDR3 is TGTACCAGCAGCGTCCCTGACAGGGGGAGTGCTGAAGCTTTCTTT.